This T cell receptor (beta chain) was profiled in a study of blood T cell repertoires in COVID-19. Germline lookup yields CDR1 SGDLS and CDR2 YYNGEE. Trimming took 3 bases from V and 4 from J, leaving 17 bases between them. This CDR3 region has 16 residues. In the original workflow: Reference gene primers were amplified, and this amplification served to estimate nucleated cell counts. Method: immunoSEQ multiplex PCR; TCRdb's copy keeps in-frame clones and lacks some. That table gives V, J and clone size, and the DNA gave D and trimming. The sample shows 210,000 or so clones, approximately 91% of them seen only once.

The TCR comes from a woman between 40 and 55 years old with acute or convalescent COVID-19. The V and J genes are TRBV9 and TRBJ2-1; perhaps TRBD1 as D (6 bases). Sequenced input: peripheral blood. The CDR3 here is CASSEGTQGIYNEQFF. For the CDR3, the DNA is TGTGCCAGCAGCGAGGGAACTCAGGGGATTTACAATGAGCAGTTCTTC. The full variable domain, in which reference TRBV9 and TRBJ2-1 provide the parts outside the CDR3, is DSGVTQTPKHLITATGQRVTLRCSPRSGDLSVYWYQQSLDQGLQFLIQYYNGEERAKGNILERFSAQQFPDLHSELNLSSLELGDSALYFCASSEGTQGIYNEQFFGPGTRLTVL.